This T cell receptor beta chain was observed in a study of long-term antiretroviral therapy in people with HIV. General study points: The study lacked data on ART adherence, viral resistance or therapy changes.

As for this clone: Antigen unknown.

CDR3 size: 18 residues. V dropped 1 base and J dropped 2; count of bases not matched to a gene: 14. From germline, CDR1 is LNHNV and CDR2 YYDKDF (reference sequence). Running of the v3.0 immunoSEQ assay took place at survey level. Sequencing aimed to cover roughly 40,000-50,000 T-cell genomes per sample. TCRdb keeps only in-frame clones here, not all; method: immunoSEQ multiplex PCR. The sample holds 45,000 to 50,000 clones, about 86% seen once. The source is a woman aged 18-29 years with HIV. The V call is TRBV15, the J call TRBJ2-7; 7 bases align to TRBD2. The sample here was unsorted PBMCs, taken 0.8 years after starting antiretroviral therapy. Written as DNA, the CDR3 is TGTGCCACCAGCAGAGTTGTGGGGGTTGGGCGGGAGCCCTACGAGCAGTACTTC. Its protein is CATSRVVGVGREPYEQYF.